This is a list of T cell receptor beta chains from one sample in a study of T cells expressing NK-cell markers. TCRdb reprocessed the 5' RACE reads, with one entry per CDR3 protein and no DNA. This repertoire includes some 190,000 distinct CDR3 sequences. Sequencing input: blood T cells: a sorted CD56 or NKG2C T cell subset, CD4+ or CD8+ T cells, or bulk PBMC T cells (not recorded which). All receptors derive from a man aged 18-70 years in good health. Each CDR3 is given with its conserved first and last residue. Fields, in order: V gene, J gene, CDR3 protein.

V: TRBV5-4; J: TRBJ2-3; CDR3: CASSQGRMADTQYF
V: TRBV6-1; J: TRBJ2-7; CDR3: CASREDRAYEQYF
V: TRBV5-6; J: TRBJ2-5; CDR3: CASSLTGYLQETQYF
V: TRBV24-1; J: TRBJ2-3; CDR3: CATSDLMQGDGTDTQYF
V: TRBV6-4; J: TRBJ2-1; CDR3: CASSPRTSGGGNEQFF
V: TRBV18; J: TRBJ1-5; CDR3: CASSPFSGQGLNQPQHF
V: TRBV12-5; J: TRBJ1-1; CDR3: CASGKRQGADTEAFF
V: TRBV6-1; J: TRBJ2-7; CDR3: CASRSKNRPYEQYF
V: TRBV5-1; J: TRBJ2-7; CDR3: CASSFGGGQGYEQYF
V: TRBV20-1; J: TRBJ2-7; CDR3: CSAISSGSSYEQYF
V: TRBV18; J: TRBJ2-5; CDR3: CASSPPVGATQETQYF
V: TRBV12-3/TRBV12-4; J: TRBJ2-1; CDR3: CASKTGAAYNEQFF
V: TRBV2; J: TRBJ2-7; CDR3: CASRVAQGDNEQYF
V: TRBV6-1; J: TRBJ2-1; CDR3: CASRSSGGRSSYNEQFF
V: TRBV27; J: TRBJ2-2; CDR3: CASSFLQGAHTGELFF
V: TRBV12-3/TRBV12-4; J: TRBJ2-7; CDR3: CASSPGLTWPYEQYF
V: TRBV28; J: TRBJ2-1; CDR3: CASSLDREGILGYNEQFF
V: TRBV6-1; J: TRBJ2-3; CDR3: CASSDRETDTQYF
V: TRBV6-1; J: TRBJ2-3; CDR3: CASRPEAGDTDTQYF
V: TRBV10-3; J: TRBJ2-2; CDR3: CAIRESGENTGELFF
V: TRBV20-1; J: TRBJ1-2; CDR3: CSAGPYYGYTF
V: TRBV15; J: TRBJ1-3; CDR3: CATSGGHSSGNTIYF
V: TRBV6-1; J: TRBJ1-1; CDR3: CASSESDRSNTEAFF
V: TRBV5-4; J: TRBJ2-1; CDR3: CASKVPPLDEQFF
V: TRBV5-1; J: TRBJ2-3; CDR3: CASMGWGTDTQYF
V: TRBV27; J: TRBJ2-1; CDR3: CASSLGTGSYNEQFF
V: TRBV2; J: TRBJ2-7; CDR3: CATHGTNFYEQYF
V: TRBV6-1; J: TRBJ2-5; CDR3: CASSEVDTQETQYF
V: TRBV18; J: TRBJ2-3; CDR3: CASSPPGEATQYF
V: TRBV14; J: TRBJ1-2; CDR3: CASSAGKGIGYGYTF
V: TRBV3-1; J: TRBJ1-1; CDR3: CASSQSGTSYTEAFF
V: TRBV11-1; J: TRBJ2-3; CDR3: CASSLRESRGDTQYF
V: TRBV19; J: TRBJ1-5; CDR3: CASTKLGGADQPQHF
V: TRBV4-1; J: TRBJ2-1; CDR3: CASSQALGGGVNEQFF
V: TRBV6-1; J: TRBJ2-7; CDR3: CASSDWDRQYSYEQYF
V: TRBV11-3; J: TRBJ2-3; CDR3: CASSQMGAQYF
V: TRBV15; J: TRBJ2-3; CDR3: CATGGDQDTQYF
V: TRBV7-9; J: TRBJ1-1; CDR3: CASSSGGGNTEAFF
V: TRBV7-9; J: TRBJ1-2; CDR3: CASSLEAGGLHYGYTF
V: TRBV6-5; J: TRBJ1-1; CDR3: CASTHTKGAGEIEAFF